This T cell receptor beta chain appears in the sequencing data of a study of T cell repertoires in cytomegalovirus infection. This clonotype was seen many times. Using its own MiXCR run on the reads, TCRdb lists one record per CDR3 protein. Of hundreds of thousands of distinct CDR3 sequences listed, approximately 25% are singletons. V lost 6 bases and J lost 0; bases outside the gene matches: 6. Germline V CDR1 and CDR2: SEHNR, FQNEAQ (reference sequence). The CDR3 consists of 15 residues. The sequence derives from a human donor in good health (CMV status not recorded). Some clones in this sample may be carry-over from other donors' samples. Specimen: CD8+ T cells from PBMCs. The chain has TRBV7-9 and TRBJ2-7, with 9 bases matching TRBD2. CDR3 sequence (DNA): TGTGCCAGCAGTCAGACTAGCGGAGGCTCCTACGAGCAGTACGTC. Translated, it gives CASSQTSGGSYEQYV.